The entry that follows covers one T cell receptor (beta chain) sequence. The protocol was immunoSEQ multiplex PCR, while the TCRdb copy is restricted to in-frame clones and leaves out a portion. The sample shows 70,000 or so clones, roughly 91% of them seen only once. These data are taken from a study of technical replicates of blood from a few donors. The CDR3 is 12 residues long. V lost 4 bases and J 7 bases, leaving 11 bases between the germline ends. Germline CDR1 and CDR2: SGHRS and YFSETQ. Sequencing was done on a sample of T cells isolated from PBMCs. J is TRBJ1-2 and V is TRBV5-1, with unresolved D. The sequence was obtained from a human donor in good health. Some clones in this sample may be carry-over from other donors' samples. The CDR3 reads CASSLDAAGYTF. The CDR3 DNA reads as TGCGCCAGCAGCCTAGACGCCGCTGGCTACACCTTC. Looking up the rest from reference TRBV5-1 and TRBJ1-2 gives the full variable domain: KAGVTQTPRYLIKTRGQQVTLSCSPISGHRSVSWYQQTPGQGLQFLFEYFSETQRNKGNFPGRFSGRQFSNSRSEMNVSTLELGDSALYLCASSLDAAGYTFGSGTRLTVV.